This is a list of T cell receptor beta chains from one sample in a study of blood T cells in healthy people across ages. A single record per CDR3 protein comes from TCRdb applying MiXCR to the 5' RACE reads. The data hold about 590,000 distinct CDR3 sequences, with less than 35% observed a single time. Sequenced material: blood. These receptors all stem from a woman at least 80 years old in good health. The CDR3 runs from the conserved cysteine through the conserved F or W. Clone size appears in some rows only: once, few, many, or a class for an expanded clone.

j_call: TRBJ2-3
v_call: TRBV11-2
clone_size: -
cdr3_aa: CASSSGISRDTQYF

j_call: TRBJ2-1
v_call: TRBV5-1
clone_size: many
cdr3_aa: CASSGTGTTYGEQFF

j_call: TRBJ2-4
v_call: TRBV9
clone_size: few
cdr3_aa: CASSVGVTPYERYF

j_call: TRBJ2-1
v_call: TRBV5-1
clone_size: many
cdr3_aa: CASSPLGTVYNEQFF

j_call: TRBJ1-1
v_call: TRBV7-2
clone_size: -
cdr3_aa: CASSPGGSRFEAFF

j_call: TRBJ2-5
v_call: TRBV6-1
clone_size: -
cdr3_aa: CASRGQGQSPQYQETQYF

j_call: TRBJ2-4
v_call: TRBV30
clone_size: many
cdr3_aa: CAWSPTGGAYIQYF

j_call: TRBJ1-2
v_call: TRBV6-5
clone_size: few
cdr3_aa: CASSFRASSVSGYTF

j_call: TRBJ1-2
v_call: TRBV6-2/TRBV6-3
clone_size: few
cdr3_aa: CASSSIDRDYGYTF

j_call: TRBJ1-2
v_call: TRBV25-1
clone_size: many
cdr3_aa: CASSDPGSGRGANYGYTF

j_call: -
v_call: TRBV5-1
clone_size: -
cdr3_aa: CASSLVGQAYEQYF